The 21 T cell receptor beta chains given below trace back to one sample, sequenced in a study of response to subunit inactivated influenza vaccine. Each CDR3 protein is one row after TCRdb ran MiXCR on the RT-PCR reads. The sample comprises about 800,000 distinct CDR3 sequences, 21% of which are singletons, and around 9.6% rests with the top ten. Sequencing used PBMCs from blood, obtained less than 6 days after vaccination. These receptors were taken from a man aged 45-60 years who received an inactivated influenza vaccine.

This clonotype was detected a few times. CDR3 in amino acids: CASSLEGVLTGELFF. The CDR3 nucleotides read TGTGCCAGCAGTTTGGAAGGAGTCCTCACCGGGGAGCTGTTTTTT. The V gene is TRBV12-3 or TRBV12-4, the J gene TRBJ2-2; D remains unclear. The CDR3 spans 15 residues. V shed 3 bases and J shed 4 bases, with 12 bases lying between them.

CDR3 in amino acids: CASSRQRGDTQYF. CDR3 DNA sequence: TGTGCCAGCAGCCGACAAAGGGGGGATACGCAGTATTTT. J is TRBJ2-3 and V is TRBV7-3, with a tentative D call TRBD1 (6 bases). Germline V lookup: CDR1 SGHTA, CDR2 FQGTGA. This CDR3 comprises 13 residues. The V gene lost 5 bases and the J gene lost 6 bases, with 12 bases spanning the gap.

The chain combines TRBV12-3 or TRBV12-4 with TRBJ2-7, with TRBD2 identical over 10 bases. V shed 7 bases, J shed 3 bases, and the junction held 6 bases outside the gene matches. This CDR3 is 14 amino acids long. The CDR3 loop reads CASTLTSGRYEQYF. The CDR3 nucleotides read TGTGCCAGCACCCTGACTAGCGGGCGCTACGAGCAGTACTTC.

This clonotype has more than one count but fewer than ten. The chain uses TRBV4-1 and TRBJ2-7, with D uncertain. The V end was cut by 0 bases, the J end by 6 bases, with 6 bases between. The length of the CDR3 is 12 residues. Looked up from germline, CDR1 is MGHRA and CDR2 is YSYEKL. The CDR3 sequence: CASSQDSVEQYF. CDR3 DNA: TGCGCCAGCAGCCAAGACTCTGTCGAGCAGTACTTC.

This clonotype came up a few times. This chain uses TRBV6-2 or TRBV6-3 with TRBJ2-7; D gene uncertain. The CDR3 contains 12 residues. Germline CDR1 reads MNHEY; CDR2 reads SVGEGT. Trimming took 4 bases from V and 2 from J, leaving 6 bases between them. The CDR3, as DNA: TGTGCCAGCAGTTTTCAAGCCTACGAGCAGTACTTC. Encoded protein: CASSFQAYEQYF.

In its sample, this clonotype was seen many times. The chain is built from TRBV6-1 and TRBJ1-5; 8 nucleotides line up with TRBD1. V trimming: 4 bases; J trimming: 3 bases; junction bases outside the gene matches: 2. This CDR3 is built from 14 residues. The germline V gene encodes CDR1 MNHNS and CDR2 SASEGT. The CDR3: CASSGQGSNQPQHF. DNA of the CDR3: TGTGCCAGCAGTGGACAGGGGTCCAATCAGCCCCAGCATTTT.

The V gene is TRBV3-1, the J gene TRBJ2-1; D gene unclear. V was trimmed by 4 bases and J by 9 bases, leaving 16 bases between them. Germline V lookup: CDR1 LGHDT, CDR2 YNNKEL (reference sequence). The CDR3 is made up of 14 amino acids. The CDR3 spells CASSRGQLRSEQFF. DNA for the CDR3: TGTGCCAGCAGCCGCGGCCAGCTGAGGAGTGAGCAGTTCTTC.

The table lists this clonotype with a few counts. The chain uses TRBV5-1 and TRBJ2-3; D unresolved. V dropped 0 bases and J dropped 4 bases, with 9 bases sitting between them. This CDR3 has 14 residues. CDR1 is SGHRS, CDR2 YFSETQ, per germline. CDR3: CASSLVPPPDTQYF. The CDR3 DNA is TGCGCCAGCAGCTTGGTCCCCCCCCCAGATACGCAGTATTTT.

The chain uses TRBV4-1 and TRBJ2-5; TRBD1 matches 7 bases. CDR3 length: 16 residues. The V and J ends lost 4 bases and 4 bases, in that order; junction bases with no gene match: 12. CDR1 and CDR2 from the germline V gene are MGHRA and YSYEKL. The CDR3 coding sequence is TGCGCCAGCAGCCGCTATGGGACAGATGCTCCAGAGACCCAGTACTTC. Protein sequence: CASSRYGTDAPETQYF.

This clonotype was counted between two and nine times. The chain carries TRBV30 and TRBJ2-5; 7 nucleotides agree with TRBD1. The CDR3 spans 12 residues. CDR1 GTSNPN and CDR2 SVGIG come from the germline V gene (reference sequence). Trimming took 8 bases from V and 5 from J; bases not matched to a gene: 8. CDR3 in DNA: TGTGCCGGGGCCAGGGGGAGTGAGACCCAGTACTTC. Translation: CAGARGSETQYF.

In its sample, this clonotype was seen many times. Germline is not matched at one junction end, which may reflect a read error. This rearrangement joins TRBV5-1 to TRBJ2-5, with 9 bases that match TRBD2. The CDR3 has 14 amino acids. The V gene's germline CDR1 is SGHRS and CDR2 YFSETQ. The CDR3 region is CASSLVSGGETQYF. CDR3 nucleotide sequence: TGTGCCAGCAGTTTAGTTAGCGGGGGAGAGACCCAGTACTTC.

This clonotype appeared a few times. V usage is TRBV5-1 and J usage is TRBJ2-5; the match to TRBD1 covers 8 bases. The CDR3 contains 16 residues. The germline V gene encodes CDR1 SGHRS and CDR2 YFSETQ. V lost 4 bases, J lost 1 base, and 9 bases stayed unmatched. This chain's CDR3 is CASSQGQAIIQETQYF. CDR3 DNA sequence: TGCGCCAGCAGCCAGGGACAGGCCATAATCCAAGAGACCCAGTACTTC.

This clonotype was seen many times. The chain is built from TRBV12-3 or TRBV12-4 and TRBJ2-5; D tentatively reads TRBD1 or TRBD2 (5 bases each). The CDR3 spans 14 residues. Trimming took 4 bases from V and 5 from J, leaving 14 bases between them. CDR3 bases: TGTGCCAGCAGTTCGGTTCCCAGGGAGGAGACCCAGTACTTC. Translation gives CASSSVPREETQYF.

J is TRBJ2-7 and V is TRBV30; D may be TRBD2 (5 bases). The germline V gene encodes CDR1 GTSNPN and CDR2 SVGIG (reference sequence). The CDR3 runs to 13 residues. Trimming left V 5 bases short and J 0 bases short, with 11 bases between. Here the CDR3 DNA reads TGTGCCTGGGGAACGGGGAACTCCTACGAGCAGTACTTC. Translating it yields CAWGTGNSYEQYF.

The V call is TRBV7-8, the J call TRBJ2-2; D remains ambiguous. Trimming shortened V by 0 bases and J by 2 bases, and 10 bases separated the two germline ends. The CDR3 consists of 16 residues. Germline V gene lookup returns CDR1 SGHVS and CDR2 FQNEAQ. CDR3 sequence: CASSLAWGSNTGELFF. CDR3 sequence (DNA): TGTGCCAGCAGCTTAGCGTGGGGTTCTAACACCGGGGAGCTGTTTTTT. Filled out from reference TRBV7-8 and TRBJ2-2, the complete variable domain reads GAGVSQSPRYKVAKRGQDVALRCDPISGHVSLFWYQQALGQGPEFLTYFQNEAQLDKSGLPSDRFFAERPEGSVSTLKIQRTQQEDSAVYLCASSLAWGSNTGELFFGEGSRLTVL.

The V gene is TRBV2, the J gene TRBJ2-4; the D gene could be TRBD1 or TRBD2 (5 bases each). The V end was cut by 7 bases, the J end by 5 bases, with 12 bases between. The CDR3 contains 13 residues. Germline-derived CDR1 and CDR2 are SNHLY and FYNNEI. CDR3 coding DNA: TGTGCCAGCAAAGAGGGGAGAGAAAACATTCAGTACTTC. This sequence encodes CASKEGRENIQYF.

The genes are TRBV9 and TRBJ1-4; the D gene is possibly TRBD1 (5 bases). The CDR3 has 17 residues. Trimming stripped 0 bases from V and 8 bases from J, with 20 bases between. Looked up from germline, CDR1 is SGDLS and CDR2 is YYNGEE. The DNA of the CDR3 is TGTGCCAGCAGCGTAGCTCCCCAGGCAGGGAGTAACGAAAAACTGTTTTTT. Residues: CASSVAPQAGSNEKLFF. Drawing the rest from reference TRBV9 and TRBJ1-4, the complete variable domain is DSGVTQTPKHLITATGQRVTLRCSPRSGDLSVYWYQQSLDQGLQFLIQYYNGEERAKGNILERFSAQQFPDLHSELNLSSLELGDSALYFCASSVAPQAGSNEKLFFGSGTQLSVL.

The chain has TRBV20-1 and TRBJ2-7; D gene uncertain. V shed 6 bases and J shed 0 bases, with 12 bases lying between them. Germline values: CDR1 DFQATT, CDR2 SNEGSKA (reference sequence). The CDR3 runs 13 residues. CDR3 in DNA: TGCAGTGCCGAGTGGGAAGGCTCCTACGAGCAGTACTTC. It specifies CSAEWEGSYEQYF.

The chain uses TRBV20-1 and TRBJ2-1; perhaps TRBD1 as D (6 bases). The germline V and J ends were trimmed by 7 bases and 9 bases, with 16 bases remaining between them. CDR3 size: 12 residues. Germline V gives CDR1 DFQATT, CDR2 SNEGSKA (reference sequence). This chain's CDR3 is CSGGTRTREQFF. In DNA form, the CDR3 reads TGCAGTGGGGGGACAAGGACGCGTGAGCAGTTCTTC.

This clonotype was found a few times. The chain couples TRBV15 to TRBJ1-5; no reliable D call. The CDR3 has 14 residues. CDR1 and CDR2 (germline): LNHNV, YYDKDF (reference sequence). V was pared by 8 bases and J by 0 bases, with 11 bases between. The CDR3 region is CATLPEYSNQPQHF. CDR3 nucleotide sequence: TGTGCCACCCTCCCCGAGTATAGCAATCAGCCCCAGCATTTT. Variable domain in full (rest from reference TRBV15 and TRBJ1-5): DAMVIQNPRYQVTQFGKPVTLSCSQTLNHNVMYWYQQKSSQAPKLLFHYYDKDFNNEADTPDNFQSRRPNTSFCFLDIRSPGLGDTAMYLCATLPEYSNQPQHFGDGTRLSIL.

This clonotype was counted a few times. The CDR3 nucleotides read TGCGCCAGCAGTTGGGTTGGGCGGAACACTGAAGCTTTCTTT. As protein: CASSWVGRNTEAFF. J is TRBJ1-1 and V is TRBV5-1; D gene ambiguous. The CDR3 contains 14 residues. Germline V gives CDR1 SGHRS, CDR2 YFSETQ. With 5 bases removed from V and 1 base from J, the gap between germline ends came to 12 bases.